What follows are 8 T cell receptor beta chains derived from one specimen sequenced in a study of cytomegalovirus exposure and HLA in healthy donors. Vbeta (60) and Jbeta (13) primers were used in the PCR. Data came from immunoSEQ multiplex PCR; TCRdb stores just in-frame clones and leaves some out. The profile shows about 200,000 clones, about 72% of them singletons. Material: PBMCs. These receptors were taken from a male donor in good health and CMV-seronegative.

CDR3 in amino acids: CASSYVQGTGLAEAFF. CDR3 in DNA: TGTGCCAGCAGTTATGTCCAGGGAACGGGTCTCGCTGAAGCTTTCTTT. The chain uses TRBV28 and TRBJ1-1; the D gene is possibly TRBD1 (5 bases). CDR3 length: 16 residues. Germline CDR1 reads MDHEN; CDR2 reads SYDVKM. The germline V and J ends were trimmed by 4 bases and 6 bases, with 21 bases remaining between them.

The J gene is TRBJ2-7, the V gene TRBV6-1; D may be TRBD1 (5 bases). This CDR3 has 17 residues. Germline V CDR1 and CDR2: MNHNS, SASEGT. Trimming took 0 bases from V and 4 from J, leaving 19 bases between them. The CDR3 sequence is CASSEALSRGVGYEQYF. In DNA, the CDR3 is TGTGCCAGCAGTGAAGCGCTCAGTAGGGGCGTAGGATACGAGCAGTACTTC.

The chain has TRBV5-1 and TRBJ2-1; the D is unclear. V was cut by 0 bases and J by 0 bases, with 7 bases left in between. Germline V gene lookup returns CDR1 SGHRS and CDR2 YFSETQ. CDR3 length: 15 residues. The CDR3 DNA sequence: TGCGCCAGCAGCTTGGAACGGTACTCCTACAATGAGCAGTTCTTC. Translating gives CASSLERYSYNEQFF.

This chain joins TRBV4-1 and TRBJ2-7; 10 positions match TRBD2. Looked up from germline, CDR1 is MGHRA and CDR2 is YSYEKL. The CDR3 has 15 residues. The J segment lost 7 bases and the V segment lost 3 bases, leaving 9 bases of the junction unmatched. The CDR3 coding sequence is TGCGCCAGCAGCCAGCTAGCGGGGGTTGGCAGAGAGCAGTACTTC. It yields the protein CASSQLAGVGREQYF.

The CDR3 bases are TGTGCCAGCAGCCCCCTGGGAGGGAGCTCCTACGAGCAGTACTTC. It encodes CASSPLGGSSYEQYF. This chain uses TRBV14 with TRBJ2-7, with TRBD2 matching over 7 bases. The germline V gene encodes CDR1 SGHDN and CDR2 FVKESK. The CDR3 length is 15 residues. J gave up 0 bases and V 4 bases, and 6 bases lay outside the gene matches.

The rearrangement links TRBV4-2 to TRBJ2-3; a weak D match, TRBD2 (5 bases). V dropped 0 bases and J dropped 0 bases, with 13 bases sitting between them. CDR3 length: 17 amino acids. Germline CDR1 LGHNA, CDR2 YNFKEQ. CDR3 in amino acids: CASSQEVSGSSTDTQYF. The CDR3 DNA is TGTGCCAGCAGCCAAGAAGTTTCGGGGAGCAGCACAGATACGCAGTATTTT.

This rearrangement joins TRBV6-1 to TRBJ1-4; 9 bases fit TRBD1. With V trimmed by 6 bases and J by 5 bases, 7 bases remained unmatched. Germline CDR1 MNHNS, CDR2 SASEGT. The CDR3 has 15 residues. The CDR3 DNA sequence: TGTGCCAGCAGCGACCCGGACAGGGGAAATGAAAAACTGTTTTTT. As protein: CASSDPDRGNEKLFF.

This clone appeared a single time. The chain recombines TRBV7-8 with TRBJ1-1, with a possible D match to TRBD1 (6 bases). This CDR3 has 15 amino acids. The germline CDR1 and CDR2 sequences are SGHVS and FQNEAQ. Trimming took off 5 bases at V and 0 bases at J, with 13 bases between the two ends. The CDR3 is CASSPRTGMNTEAFF. The CDR3 DNA sequence: TGTGCCAGCAGCCCTCGCACAGGGATGAACACTGAAGCTTTCTTT.